This TCR beta chain originates from a study of PD-1 blockade in mismatch repair-deficient tumors. Study results and limitations: After pembrolizumab, tumor-resident clones rose rapidly, then generally contracted before radiologic responses.

A remark on this clone: Its antigen is not identified.

Every patient had mismatch repair deficiency by PCR or immunohistochemistry. Data came from immunoSEQ multiplex PCR; TCRdb stores just in-frame clones and leaves some out. The table includes more than 95,000 clones, 70% to 90% detected once. The TCR was taken from an adult with mismatch repair-deficient cancer. The sequencing used peripheral blood, collected 44 weeks after starting pembrolizumab.

CDR3 DNA: TGTGCCAGCAGTTCGGGGACAGGAGCCTTGCAAGGGCAGCCCCAGCATTTT. This encodes CASSSGTGALQGQPQHF. V and J are TRBV27 and TRBJ1-5; TRBD1 agrees at 8 bases. Trimming at V came to 4 bases and at J to 7 bases, leaving 15 bases not matched to a gene. Germline V gene sequence: CDR1 MNHEY, CDR2 SMNVEV (reference sequence). The CDR3 spans 17 residues.